The sequence of this T cell receptor (beta chain) was determined in a study of T cell responses to AZD1222 COVID-19 vaccine. The CDR3 loop spans 14 amino acids. V was shortened by 1 base and J by 1 base, with 7 bases between the two germline ends. Germline V gene lookup returns CDR1 SGHAT and CDR2 FQNNGV. Here immunoSEQ multiplex PCR was the method, and the copy in TCRdb shows in-frame clones only, minus some. The sample consists of more than 95,000 clones, around nine tenths of them appearing once. The source material was peripheral blood, sampled on day 0 of AZD1222 vaccination. The gene calls are TRBV11-2 and TRBJ1-1, with D unclear. The receptor was derived from an adult in good health. CDR3 bases: TGTGCCAGCAGCTTAGGTAAGGGGAACACTGAAGCTTTCTTT. Amino acids: CASSLGKGNTEAFF.